A selection of T cell receptor beta chains follows, all from one sample in a study of T cell changes during pregnancy in multiple sclerosis. Data came from immunoSEQ multiplex PCR; TCRdb stores just in-frame clones and leaves some out. The sample carries tens of thousands of clones, 92% recorded once. The sample consisted of peripheral blood, taken in the first trimester of pregnancy. These receptors originate from a female donor in good health, enrolled as a control in a pregnancy study. Both conserved end residues are part of each CDR3. The D gene is left open where the match is weak. The size of a clone is reported for some rows only, either as once, few or many, or as a class for expanded clones.

clone_size	j_call	v_call	d_call	cdr3_nt	cdr3_aa
-	TRBJ1-4	TRBV13	-	TGTGCCAGCAGCCTCCGGGGGGCGCGAAAACTGTTTTTT	CASSLRGARKLFF
-	TRBJ1-5	TRBV9	-	TGTGCCAGCAGCGAGGGGAATCAGCCCCAGCATTTT	CASSEGNQPQHF
-	TRBJ1-4	TRBV19	-	TGTGCCAGTAGTATAGAGAGCACGTACAGTGCAACTAATGAAAAACTGTTTTTT	CASSIESTYSATNEKLFF
-	TRBJ2-1	TRBV18	TRBD2	TGTGCCAGCTCACCGACGGGATCTAGCGGGGGGGCTCATAATGAGCAGTTCTTC	CASSPTGSSGGAHNEQFF
once	TRBJ1-4	TRBV13	-	TGTGCCAGCGGGGGGGCATGGTCGAATGAAAAACTGTTTTTT	CASGGAWSNEKLFF
-	TRBJ2-5	TRBV29-1	TRBD1	TGCAGCGTTGGGGCGACAGGGATTCAGACCCAGTACTTC	CSVGATGIQTQYF
-	TRBJ1-2	TRBV5-6	TRBD1	TGTGCCAGCAGCTCCCGAGGGACAGGATATGGCTACACCTTC	CASSSRGTGYGYTF
-	TRBJ2-5	TRBV15	TRBD2	TGTGCCACCAGCAGAGATTCCCAAGCGGGGGGGCCTTGGGAGACCCAGTACTTC	CATSRDSQAGGPWETQYF
-	TRBJ1-5	TRBV28	-	TGTGCCAGCAGTTTAGGGGGCTCCAATCAGCCCCAGCATTTT	CASSLGGSNQPQHF
-	TRBJ2-7	TRBV6-1	TRBD2	TGTGCCAGCAGTGAAGAACTAGCGGGAGCAAACGAGCAGTACTTC	CASSEELAGANEQYF
-	TRBJ1-2	TRBV30	TRBD1	TGTGCCTGGAGTCCAGGGGGCGCGGGTGGCTACACCTTC	CAWSPGGAGGYTF